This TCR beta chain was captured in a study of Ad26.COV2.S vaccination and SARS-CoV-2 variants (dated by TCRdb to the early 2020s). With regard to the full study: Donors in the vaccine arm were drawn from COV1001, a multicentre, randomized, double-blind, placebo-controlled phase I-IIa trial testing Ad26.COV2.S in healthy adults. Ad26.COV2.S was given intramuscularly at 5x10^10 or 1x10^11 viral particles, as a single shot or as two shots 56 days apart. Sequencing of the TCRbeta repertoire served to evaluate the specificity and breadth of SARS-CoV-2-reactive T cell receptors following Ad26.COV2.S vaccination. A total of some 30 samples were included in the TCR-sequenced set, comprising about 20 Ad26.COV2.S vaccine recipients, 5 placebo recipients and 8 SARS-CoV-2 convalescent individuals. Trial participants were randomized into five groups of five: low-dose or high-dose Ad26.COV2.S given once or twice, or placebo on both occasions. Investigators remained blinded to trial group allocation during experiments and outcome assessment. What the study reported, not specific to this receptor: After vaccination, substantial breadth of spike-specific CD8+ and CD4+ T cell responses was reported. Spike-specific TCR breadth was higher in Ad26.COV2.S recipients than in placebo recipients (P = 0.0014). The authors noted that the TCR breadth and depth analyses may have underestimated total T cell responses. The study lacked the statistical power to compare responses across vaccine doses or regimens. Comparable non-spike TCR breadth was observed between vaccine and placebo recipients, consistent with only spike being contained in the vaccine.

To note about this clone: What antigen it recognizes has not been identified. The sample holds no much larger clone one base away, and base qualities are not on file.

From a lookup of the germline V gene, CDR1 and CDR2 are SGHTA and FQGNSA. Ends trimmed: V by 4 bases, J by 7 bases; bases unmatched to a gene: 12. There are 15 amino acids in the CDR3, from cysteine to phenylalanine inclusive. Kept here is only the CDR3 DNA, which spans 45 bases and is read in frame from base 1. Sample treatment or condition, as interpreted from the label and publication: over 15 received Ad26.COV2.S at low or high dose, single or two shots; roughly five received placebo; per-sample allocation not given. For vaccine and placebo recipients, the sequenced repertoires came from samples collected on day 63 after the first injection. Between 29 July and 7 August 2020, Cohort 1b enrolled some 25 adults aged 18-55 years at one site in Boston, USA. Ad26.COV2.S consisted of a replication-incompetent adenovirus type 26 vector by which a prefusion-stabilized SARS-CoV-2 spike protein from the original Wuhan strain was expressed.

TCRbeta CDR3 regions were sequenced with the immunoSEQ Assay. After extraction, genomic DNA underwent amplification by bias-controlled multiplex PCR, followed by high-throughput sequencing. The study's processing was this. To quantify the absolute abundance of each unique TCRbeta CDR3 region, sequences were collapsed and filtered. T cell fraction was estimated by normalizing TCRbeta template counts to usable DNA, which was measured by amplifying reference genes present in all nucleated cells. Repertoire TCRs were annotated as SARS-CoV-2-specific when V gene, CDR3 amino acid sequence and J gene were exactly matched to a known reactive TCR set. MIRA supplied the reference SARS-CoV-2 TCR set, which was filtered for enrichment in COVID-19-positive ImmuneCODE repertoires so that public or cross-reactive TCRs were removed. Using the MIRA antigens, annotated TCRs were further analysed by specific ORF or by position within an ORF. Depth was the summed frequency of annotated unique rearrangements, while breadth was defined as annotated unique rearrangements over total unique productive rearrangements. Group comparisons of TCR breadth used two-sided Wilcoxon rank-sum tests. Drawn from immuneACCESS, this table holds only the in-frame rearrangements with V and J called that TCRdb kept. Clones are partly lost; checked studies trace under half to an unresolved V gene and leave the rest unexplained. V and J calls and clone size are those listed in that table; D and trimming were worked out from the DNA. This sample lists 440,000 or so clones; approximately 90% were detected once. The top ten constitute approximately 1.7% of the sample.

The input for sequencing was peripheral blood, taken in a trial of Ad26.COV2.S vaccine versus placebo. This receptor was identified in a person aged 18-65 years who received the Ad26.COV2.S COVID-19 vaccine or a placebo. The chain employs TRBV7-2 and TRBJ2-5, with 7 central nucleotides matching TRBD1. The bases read TGTGCCAGCAGCTCAGGACAGGCCGGAACGGGGACCCAGTACTTC. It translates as CASSSGQAGTGTQYF.